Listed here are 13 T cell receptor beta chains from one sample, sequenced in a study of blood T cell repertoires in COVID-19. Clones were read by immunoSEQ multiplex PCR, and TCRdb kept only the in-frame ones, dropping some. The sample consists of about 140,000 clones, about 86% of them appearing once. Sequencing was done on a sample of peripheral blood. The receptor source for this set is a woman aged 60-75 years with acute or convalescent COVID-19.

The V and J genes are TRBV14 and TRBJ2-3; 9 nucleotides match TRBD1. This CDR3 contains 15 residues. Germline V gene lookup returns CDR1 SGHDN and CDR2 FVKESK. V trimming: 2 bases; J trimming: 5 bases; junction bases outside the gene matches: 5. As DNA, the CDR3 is TGTGCCAGCAGCCAATGGGACAGGGCCGAAGATACGCAGTATTTT. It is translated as CASSQWDRAEDTQYF.

CDR3 in amino acids: CASSSGQGLNQPQHF. For the CDR3, the DNA is TGTGCCAGCAGTTCCGGACAGGGGCTCAATCAGCCCCAGCATTTT. V usage is TRBV28 and J usage is TRBJ1-5; 9 nucleotides match TRBD1. J was trimmed by 3 bases and V by 4 bases; bases with no gene match: 4. The CDR3 spans 15 residues. CDR1 is MDHEN and CDR2 is SYDVKM in the germline V gene. The full variable domain, in which reference TRBV28 and TRBJ1-5 provide the parts outside the CDR3, is DVKVTQSSRYLVKRTGEKVFLECVQDMDHENMFWYRQDPGLGLRLIYFSYDVKMKEKGDIPEGYSVSREKKERFSLILESASTNQTSMYLCASSSGQGLNQPQHFGDGTRLSIL.

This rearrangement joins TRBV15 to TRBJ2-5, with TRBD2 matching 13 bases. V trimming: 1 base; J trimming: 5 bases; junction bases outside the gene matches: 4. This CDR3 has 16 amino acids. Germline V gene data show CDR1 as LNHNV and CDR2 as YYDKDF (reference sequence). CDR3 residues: CATSRVPLAGGETQYF. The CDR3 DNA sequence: TGTGCCACCAGCAGAGTTCCACTAGCGGGGGGGGAGACCCAGTACTTC. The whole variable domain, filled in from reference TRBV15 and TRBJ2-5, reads DAMVIQNPRYQVTQFGKPVTLSCSQTLNHNVMYWYQQKSSQAPKLLFHYYDKDFNNEADTPDNFQSRRPNTSFCFLDIRSPGLGDTAMYLCATSRVPLAGGETQYFGPGTRLLVL.

Here the CDR3 DNA reads TGTGCCAGCAGCCCTGGGAGGGAACATGGCTACACCTTC. This encodes CASSPGREHGYTF. This chain joins TRBV14 and TRBJ1-2; no firm D call. This CDR3 comprises 13 residues. Germline V lookup: CDR1 SGHDN, CDR2 FVKESK. Trimming removed 4 bases from V and 6 bases from J, with 12 bases in between.

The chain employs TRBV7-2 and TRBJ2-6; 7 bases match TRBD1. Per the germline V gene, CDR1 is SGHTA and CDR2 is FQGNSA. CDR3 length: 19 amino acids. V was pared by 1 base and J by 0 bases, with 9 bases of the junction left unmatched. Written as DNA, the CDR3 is TGTGCCAGCAGCTTAGTCCGGACAGGACGGACCTCTGGGGCCAACGTCCTGACTTTC. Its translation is CASSLVRTGRTSGANVLTF.

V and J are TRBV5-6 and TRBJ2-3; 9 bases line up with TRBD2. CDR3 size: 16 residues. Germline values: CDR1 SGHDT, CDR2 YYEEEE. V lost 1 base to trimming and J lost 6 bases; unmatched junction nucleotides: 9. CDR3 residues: CASSLRVAGGPDTQYF. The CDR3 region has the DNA TGTGCCAGCAGCTTGCGAGTTGCGGGGGGGCCGGATACGCAGTATTTT. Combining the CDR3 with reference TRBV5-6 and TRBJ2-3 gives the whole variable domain DAGVTQSPTHLIKTRGQQVTLRCSPKSGHDTVSWYQQALGQGPQFIFQYYEEEERQRGNFPDRFSGHQFPNYSSELNVNALLLGDSALYLCASSLRVAGGPDTQYFGPGTRLTVL.

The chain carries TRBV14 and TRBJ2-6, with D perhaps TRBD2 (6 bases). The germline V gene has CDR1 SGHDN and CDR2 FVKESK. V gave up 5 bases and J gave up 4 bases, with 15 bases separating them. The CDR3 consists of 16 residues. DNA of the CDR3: TGTGCCAGCAGCAGGAGGGGACCCTTGGGGGCCAACGTCCTGACTTTC. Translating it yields CASSRRGPLGANVLTF.

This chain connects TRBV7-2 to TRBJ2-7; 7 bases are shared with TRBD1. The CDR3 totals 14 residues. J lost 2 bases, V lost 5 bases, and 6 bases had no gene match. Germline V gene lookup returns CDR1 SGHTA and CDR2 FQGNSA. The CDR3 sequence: CASSPDRATYEQYF. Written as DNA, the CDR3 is TGTGCCAGCAGCCCAGACAGGGCCACCTACGAGCAGTACTTC.

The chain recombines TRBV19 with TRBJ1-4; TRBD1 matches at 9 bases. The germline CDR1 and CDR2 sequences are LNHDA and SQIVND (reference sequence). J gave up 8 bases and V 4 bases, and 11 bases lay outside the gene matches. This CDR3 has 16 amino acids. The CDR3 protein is CASSTGTGRVSEKLFF. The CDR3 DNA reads TGTGCCAGTAGTACCGGGACAGGGAGAGTGAGCGAAAAACTGTTTTTT.

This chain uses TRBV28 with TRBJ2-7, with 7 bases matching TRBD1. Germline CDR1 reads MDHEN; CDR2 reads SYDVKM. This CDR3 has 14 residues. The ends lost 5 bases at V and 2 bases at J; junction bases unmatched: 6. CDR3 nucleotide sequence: TGTGCCAGCAGTATCGGACAGGTTCCCTACGAGCAGTACTTC. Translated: CASSIGQVPYEQYF.

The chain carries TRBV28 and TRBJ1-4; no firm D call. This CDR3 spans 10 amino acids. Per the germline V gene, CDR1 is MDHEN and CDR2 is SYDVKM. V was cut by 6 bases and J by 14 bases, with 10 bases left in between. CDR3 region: CASSSGGLFF. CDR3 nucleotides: TGTGCCAGCAGCTCAGGAGGGCTGTTTTTT.

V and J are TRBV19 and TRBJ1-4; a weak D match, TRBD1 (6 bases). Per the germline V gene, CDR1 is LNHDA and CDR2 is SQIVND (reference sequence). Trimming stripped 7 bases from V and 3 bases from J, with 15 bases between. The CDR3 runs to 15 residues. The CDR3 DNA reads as TGTGCCAGTACTAAAGGGACAAAGTCTAATGAAAAACTGTTTTTT. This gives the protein CASTKGTKSNEKLFF.

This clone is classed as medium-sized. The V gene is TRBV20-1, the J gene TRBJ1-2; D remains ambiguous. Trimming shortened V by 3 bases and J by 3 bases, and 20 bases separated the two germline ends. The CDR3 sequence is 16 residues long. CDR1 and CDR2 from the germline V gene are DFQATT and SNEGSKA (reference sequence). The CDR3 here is CSASLEGQVKHYGYTF. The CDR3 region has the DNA TGCAGTGCTAGTCTAGAGGGCCAGGTTAAACACTATGGCTACACCTTC.